The rows below give T cell receptor beta chains drawn from one sample of a study of shared clonotypes between healthy human individuals. The repertoire was sequenced with immunoSEQ multiplex PCR; TCRdb's copy has only in-frame clones and lacks some. The sample has roughly 1,500,000 clones, approximately 98.5% seen once. Sequencing input: naive CD4+ T cells sorted from blood. All receptors come from a man aged 25-45 years in good health. Each CDR3 is given with its conserved first and last residue. Fields, in order: J gene, V gene, clone size, D gene, CDR3 protein, CDR3 DNA. The D gene is left open where the match is weak. Not every row has a clone size; where given, it reads once, few, many or a size class.

TRBJ2-1 TRBV11-2 . TRBD2 CASSQGLAGVRPQFF TGTGCCAGCAGCCAAGGACTAGCGGGAGTGAGACCGCAGTTCTTC
TRBJ2-7 TRBV7-2 once TRBD1 CASTPDRVYEQYF TGTGCCAGCACCCCCGACAGGGTCTACGAGCAGTACTTC
TRBJ2-5 TRBV30 . . CAWTGETRETQYF TGTGCCTGGACGGGGGAGACTCGGGAGACCCAGTACTTC
TRBJ2-1 TRBV18 . TRBD2 CASSPRSSGSSSNEQFF TGTGCCAGCTCACCACGGTCTAGCGGGAGTAGCAGCAATGAGCAGTTCTTC
TRBJ1-4 TRBV5-6 . . CASSVGPINEKLFF TGTGCCAGCAGCGTCGGGCCCATAAATGAAAAACTGTTTTTT
TRBJ1-4 TRBV27 . . CASSLVGGVLFF TGTGCCAGCAGTTTAGTCGGGGGGGTACTGTTTTTT
TRBJ1-4 TRBV18 . . CASSSRPATNEKLFF TGTGCCAGCTCATCCAGGCCTGCAACTAATGAAAAACTGTTTTTT
TRBJ1-2 TRBV7-9 . . CASSPSTRGYTF TGTGCCAGCAGCCCGAGCACTCGTGGCTACACCTTC
TRBJ2-5 TRBV10-1 . TRBD2 CASSEGLAGQETQYF TGCGCCAGCAGTGAAGGGTTAGCGGGACAAGAGACCCAGTACTTC
TRBJ2-1 TRBV29-1 . TRBD2 CSVGPRGRGYNEQFF TGCAGCGTCGGACCCCGCGGGAGGGGCTACAATGAGCAGTTCTTC
TRBJ1-2 TRBV11-2 once . CASSLGPQPYGYTF TGTGCCAGCAGCTTAGGCCCCCAGCCCTATGGCTACACCTTC
TRBJ1-2 TRBV4-1 once . CASSQPPGTPNYGYTF TGCGCCAGCAGCCAACCCCCCGGGACACCTAACTATGGCTACACCTTC
TRBJ2-1 TRBV9 . TRBD2 CASSVGPSSGRSSYNEQFF TGTGCCAGCAGCGTCGGTCCATCTAGCGGGAGAAGCTCCTACAATGAGCAGTTCTTC
TRBJ1-4 TRBV7-7 . . CASSLGPRGGNEKLFF TGTGCTAGCAGCTTAGGGCCACGGGGCGGTAATGAAAAACTGTTTTTT
TRBJ1-1 TRBV5-4 . . CASSLVGNEAFF TGTGCCAGCAGCTTGGTGGGGAATGAAGCTTTCTTT
TRBJ1-1 TRBV7-9 . . CASSSVGGPMNTEAFF TGTGCCAGCAGCTCCGTAGGGGGACCAATGAACACTGAAGCTTTCTTT
TRBJ2-3 TRBV9 . TRBD1 CASSVRDRDTDTQYF TGTGCCAGCAGCGTCCGGGACAGGGACACAGATACGCAGTATTTT
TRBJ1-1 TRBV5-1 . . CASSSTGFTEAFF TGCGCCAGCAGCTCTACAGGGTTCACTGAAGCTTTCTTT
TRBJ1-1 TRBV30 . . CAWSVSRGTEAFF TGTGCCTGGAGTGTTTCCAGGGGCACTGAAGCTTTCTTT
TRBJ2-1 TRBV6-4 . . CASSLTRLNEQFF TGTGCCAGCAGCCTAACTAGACTCAATGAGCAGTTCTTC
TRBJ2-1 TRBV9 . TRBD2 CASSVSGSYNEQFF TGTGCCAGCAGCGTGAGCGGGAGCTACAATGAGCAGTTCTTC
TRBJ2-3 TRBV9 . TRBD2 CASSVAAGGQDTQYF TGTGCCAGCAGCGTAGCAGCGGGAGGCCAGGATACGCAGTATTTT
TRBJ1-5 TRBV10-2 . . CASQGYSNQPQHF TGCGCCAGTCAGGGTTATAGCAATCAGCCCCAGCATTTT
TRBJ1-1 TRBV7-9 . . CASSLPPAGNTEAFF TGTGCCAGCAGCTTACCCCCTGCGGGGAACACTGAAGCTTTCTTT
TRBJ2-7 TRBV30 . . CAWSTGVYEQYF TGTGCCTGGAGCACCGGGGTTTACGAGCAGTACTTC
TRBJ1-1 TRBV30 . . CAWSVLAGVGEAFF TGTGCCTGGAGTGTACTTGCTGGGGTTGGTGAAGCTTTCTTT
TRBJ2-2 TRBV30 . . CAWIPGASTGELFF TGTGCCTGGATTCCAGGAGCTTCCACCGGGGAGCTGTTTTTT
TRBJ2-1 TRBV29-1 . TRBD2 CSVATSGSSYNEQFF TGCAGCGTTGCGACTAGCGGGAGTTCCTACAATGAGCAGTTCTTC
TRBJ2-7 TRBV20-1 . TRBD2 CSARRGSEQYF TGCAGTGCTAGGCGGGGGAGCGAGCAGTACTTC
TRBJ2-1 TRBV28 . . CASRPGGSSYNEQFF TGTGCCAGCAGGCCGGGGGGCAGCTCCTACAATGAGCAGTTCTTC
TRBJ1-5 TRBV5-5 once . CASSYTGTPNQPQHF TGTGCCAGCAGCTATACCGGGACACCTAATCAGCCCCAGCATTTT
TRBJ2-3 TRBV5-4 . . CASSKLSPSDTQYF TGTGCCAGCAGCAAACTAAGTCCGTCAGATACGCAGTATTTT
TRBJ2-5 TRBV2 . . CASKWTEQETQYF TGTGCCAGCAAGTGGACAGAACAAGAGACCCAGTACTTC
TRBJ2-7 TRBV5-1 . TRBD2 CASSPASGRTYEQYF TGCGCCAGCTCTCCGGCTAGCGGGAGGACCTACGAGCAGTACTTC
TRBJ1-2 TRBV28 . . CASTPPVGGYTF TGTGCCAGCACCCCGCCGGTGGGTGGCTACACCTTC
TRBJ1-1 TRBV18 . . CASSLNAEAFF TGTGCCAGCTCCTTGAACGCTGAAGCTTTCTTT
TRBJ2-3 TRBV15 . TRBD2 CATSRATSGRLDTQYF TGTGCCACCAGCAGAGCTACTAGCGGGAGGTTAGATACGCAGTATTTT
TRBJ1-1 TRBV18 . . CASSLEDRLNTEAFF TGTGCCAGCTCACTTGAAGACAGGCTTAACACTGAAGCTTTCTTT
TRBJ1-4 TRBV7-9 . . CASTRGLATNEKLFF TGTGCCAGCACCCGTGGACTGGCAACTAATGAAAAACTGTTTTTT
TRBJ1-1 TRBV18 once TRBD1 CASSSQGVTEAFF TGTGCCAGCTCGTCTCAGGGGGTTACTGAAGCTTTCTTT
TRBJ2-1 TRBV27 . . CASPFNEQFF TGTGCCAGCCCGTTCAATGAGCAGTTCTTC
TRBJ2-5 TRBV28 . . CASSSEFQETQYF TGTGCCAGCAGTTCAGAGTTTCAAGAGACCCAGTACTTC
TRBJ2-7 TRBV28 . . CASSGVFGNYEQYF TGTGCCAGCAGTGGTGTATTCGGGAACTACGAGCAGTACTTC
TRBJ2-2 TRBV19 . TRBD1 CASSILSSRQGLTGELFF TGTGCCAGTAGTATCTTATCCTCGAGACAGGGGCTGACCGGGGAGCTGTTTTTT
TRBJ2-5 TRBV4-3 . . CASSQDSGASWETQYF TGCGCCAGCAGCCAAGATTCGGGTGCGTCTTGGGAGACCCAGTACTTC
TRBJ2-1 TRBV11-1 . . CASSFGAVLLNEQFF TGTGCCAGCAGCTTTGGGGCGGTCCTCCTCAATGAGCAGTTCTTC
TRBJ1-1 TRBV29-1 few . CSVEGGGNTEAFF TGCAGCGTTGAAGGGGGAGGGAACACTGAAGCTTTCTTT
TRBJ2-7 TRBV7-8 . . CASSPRGDSWGEQYF TGTGCCAGCTCCCCTCGGGGAGACAGCTGGGGCGAGCAGTACTTC
TRBJ1-5 TRBV28 . TRBD1 CASSSSQAGGRQPQHF TGTGCCAGCAGCTCATCGCAGGCAGGGGGACGGCAGCCCCAGCATTTT
TRBJ2-7 TRBV18 once TRBD2 CASSPRTSGTYEQYF TGTGCCAGCTCACCGAGGACTAGCGGAACATACGAGCAGTACTTC
TRBJ2-7 TRBV7-9 . . CASSLEVQGSYEQYF TGTGCCAGCAGCTTAGAGGTTCAGGGCTCCTACGAGCAGTACTTC
TRBJ2-4 TRBV20-1 . . CSARDDGPQYF TGCAGTGCTAGAGATGACGGGCCGCAATACTTC
TRBJ1-2 TRBV6-1 . . CASSELGGHVYGYTF TGTGCCAGCAGTGAATTAGGGGGACATGTCTATGGCTACACCTTC
TRBJ2-1 TRBV12-5 . . CASGLEWAYNEQFF TGTGCTAGTGGTTTGGAATGGGCTTACAATGAGCAGTTCTTC
TRBJ2-5 TRBV28 . TRBD1 CASSVPGQGAETQYF TGTGCCAGCAGTGTCCCGGGACAGGGGGCAGAGACCCAGTACTTC